Below are 18 T cell receptor beta chains sequenced from a single sample in a study of blood T cells in healthy people across ages. PCR was performed a second time for roughly 7 to 12 cycles using a sample-barcoded 5' primer and a J-beta primer mix. MiXCR, run by TCRdb on the 5' RACE reads, gives a single entry per CDR3 protein. This table has approximately 680,000 distinct CDR3 sequences, about 30% appearing once. The sample consisted of blood. Every receptor here comes from a woman older than 75 in good health.

This clonotype appeared many times. The chain links TRBV20-1 to TRBJ2-5, with D perhaps being TRBD1 or TRBD2 (5 bases each). The V gene lost 5 bases and the J gene lost 9 bases, with 22 bases spanning the gap. Germline V CDR1 and CDR2: DFQATT, SNEGSKA (reference sequence). There are 14 residues in the CDR3. The CDR3 spells CSAPSGTLGFAQYF. CDR3 bases: TGCAGTGCTCCCTCCGGGACCCTCGGTTTCGCCCAGTACTTC.

This rearrangement joins TRBV5-4 to TRBJ2-1; either TRBD1 or TRBD2 may supply D (6 bases each). V lost 3 bases, J lost 0 bases, and 16 bases lay in between. Germline V lookup: CDR1 SGHNT, CDR2 YYREEE (reference sequence). The CDR3 length is 17 residues. CDR3 nucleotides: TGTGCCAGCAGCTCCGGAGGGGGAAAGAGCTCCTACAATGAGCAGTTCTTC. Translated: CASSSGGGKSSYNEQFF.

This clonotype was counted ten times or more. The chain joins TRBV5-6 to TRBJ1-2; possibly TRBD1 for D (5 bases). The V gene's germline CDR1 is SGHDT and CDR2 YYEEEE. The CDR3 extends over 15 amino acids. With 0 bases removed from V and 4 bases from J, the gap between germline ends came to 13 bases. The CDR3 DNA reads TGTGCCAGCAGCTTGGTGGGGAGGGACCGCTATGGCTACACCTTC. It encodes CASSLVGRDRYGYTF.

Of note for this clonotype: At one end, the junction sequence differs from germline, possibly due to a read error. The chain has TRBV4-3 and TRBJ2-2; maybe TRBD2 (5 bases). The germline CDR1 and CDR2 sequences are LGHNA and YSLEER. The CDR3 runs to 14 residues. The CDR3 DNA follows: TGCGCCAGCAGCCAAGATGGTTTAGCCGGGGAGATGTTTTTT. Protein product: CASSQDGLAGEMFF.

To note about this clonotype: The junction departs from germline at one end; a sequencing error may be responsible. This sequence joins TRBV11-2 and TRBJ2-1; D remains unclear. The CDR3 contains 15 residues. CDR1 and CDR2 (germline): SGHAT, FQNNGV. The CDR3 coding sequence is TGTGCCAGCAGCTTGGCAGCCTCCCCCTACGATGAGCAGTTCTTC. As protein: CASSLAASPYDEQFF.

The sample holds a few counts of this clonotype. The rearrangement uses TRBV20-1 and TRBJ2-7; 13 nucleotides agree with TRBD2. The CDR3 length is 13 residues. Germline CDR1 is DFQATT and CDR2 is SNEGSKA (reference sequence). Losses at the gene ends were 5 bases for V and 6 bases for J; bases not matched to a gene: 4. The CDR3 coding sequence is TGCAGTGCTCCGGGACTAGCGGGGACCGAGCAGTACTTC. The encoded protein is CSAPGLAGTEQYF.

In regard to this clonotype: This may be a read error, as it is one base from a much larger clone. The chain is built from TRBV6-6 and TRBJ1-5; a possible D gene is TRBD1 (6 bases). Germline V CDR1 and CDR2: MNHNY, SVGAGI (reference sequence). Trimming took 4 bases from V and 1 from J, leaving 14 bases between them. The CDR3 totals 16 residues. The CDR3 nucleotides read TGTGCCAGCAGTTCCCAACAGGGCCGGAGCAATCAGCCCCAGCATTTT. Residues: CASSSQQGRSNQPQHF.

The chain combines TRBV7-2 with TRBJ2-5; D is tentatively TRBD1 or TRBD2 (6 bases each). Germline lookup yields CDR1 SGHTA and CDR2 FQGNSA. The V end lost 5 bases, the J end lost 11 bases, and 30 bases lay between the germline ends. This CDR3 region has 17 residues. The CDR3 nucleotides read TGTGCCAGCAGCCCGAGGGGGGCACCTATTCCTTCGGTTGAACAGTACTTC. Its protein product is CASSPRGAPIPSVEQYF.

Remarks on this clonotype: This clone may be a read error of a much larger clone one base away. This rearrangement joins TRBV18 to TRBJ2-5; D is possibly TRBD1 (6 bases). The V gene's germline CDR1 is KGHSH and CDR2 LQKENI. V gave up 2 bases and J gave up 4 bases, with 14 bases separating them. This CDR3 region has 15 residues. The CDR3 DNA reads as TGTGCCAGCTCACCATGGGTACAGGGAAGAGAGACCCAGTACTTC. Its protein product is CASSPWVQGRETQYF.

To note about this clonotype: A single base separates this from a much larger clone, so it may be a read error. The chain employs TRBV19 and TRBJ2-1; 7 bases map to TRBD1. The germline gives CDR1 LNHDA, CDR2 SQIVND (reference sequence). CDR3 length: 12 amino acids. The CDR3 sequence: CATATGFNERFF. For the CDR3, the DNA is TGTGCCACCGCGACAGGGTTCAATGAGCGGTTCTTC. Combining the CDR3 with reference TRBV19 and TRBJ2-1 gives the whole variable domain DGGITQSPKYLFRKEGQNVTLSCEQNLNHDAMYWYRQDPGQGLRLIYYSQIVNDFQKGDIAEGYSVSREKKESFPLTVTSAQKNPTAFYLCATATGFNERFFGPGTRLTVL.

The table lists this clonotype with many counts. A read error may explain this, as a much larger clone is one base away. The gene calls are TRBV29-1 and TRBJ2-5; either TRBD1 or TRBD2 may fit D (6 bases each). The CDR3 consists of 13 residues. V lost 1 base to trimming and J lost 4 bases, with 10 bases between them. The germline gives CDR1 SQVTM, CDR2 ANQGSEA. Written as DNA, the CDR3 is TGCAGCGTTGAAGGGGGGGCAGGAGAGACCCAGTACTTC. Residues: CSVEGGAGETQYF.

The chain couples TRBV11-2 to TRBJ2-3; 16 bases match TRBD2. Trimming took 5 bases from V and 6 from J; bases not matched to a gene: 20. The CDR3 extends over 21 amino acids. Germline V gene lookup returns CDR1 SGHAT and CDR2 FQNNGV. CDR3 coding DNA: TGTGCCAGCAGCCCGGGACTAGCGGGGGGGCGTTACATAAATTTACGGGATACGCAGTATTTT. Its translation: CASSPGLAGGRYINLRDTQYF.

This clonotype was found once. This rearrangement joins TRBV10-3 to TRBJ1-1, with 7 bases lining up with TRBD1. Trimming took 11 bases from V and 4 from J; bases not matched to a gene: 10. Germline-derived CDR1 and CDR2 are ENHRY and SYGVKD. The CDR3 has 13 residues. The CDR3 loop is CALRGQRSTEAFF. As DNA, the CDR3 is TGTGCCCTCCGGGGACAGAGGAGCACTGAAGCTTTCTTT.

In its sample, this clonotype was seen a few times. The rearrangement uses TRBV12-3 or TRBV12-4 and TRBJ1-1, with 9 bases fitting TRBD1. The trim removed 7 bases at V and 1 base at J, leaving 7 bases unmatched. The CDR3 length is 15 residues. The CDR3 reads CASTVQGARNTEAFF. CDR3 DNA sequence: TGTGCCAGCACCGTACAGGGGGCAAGGAACACTGAAGCTTTCTTT.

Worth noting for this clonotype: Given a much more abundant clone one base away, this may be a read error. The genes are TRBV5-1 and TRBJ2-7; TRBD1 might be the D (6 bases). Trimming pared 0 bases from V and 2 bases from J, leaving 12 bases between. CDR3 length equals 15 residues. Germline V gene lookup returns CDR1 SGHRS and CDR2 YFSETQ. CDR3 sequence (DNA): TGCGCCAGCAGCTTGGCGATGGGGGCAGCCTACGAGCAGTACTTC. Amino acids: CASSLAMGAAYEQYF. Supplemented by reference TRBV5-1 and TRBJ2-7, the full variable domain reads KAGVTQTPRYLIKTRGQQVTLSCSPISGHRSVSWYQQTPGQGLQFLFEYFSETQRNKGNFPGRFSGRQFSNSRSEMNVSTLELGDSALYLCASSLAMGAAYEQYFGPGTRLTVT.

This clonotype was recorded at least ten times. The chain is built from TRBV6-5 and TRBJ2-7; 7 nucleotides agree with TRBD1. The length of the CDR3 is 14 residues. Germline-derived CDR1 and CDR2 are MNHEY and SVGAGI. With V trimmed by 7 bases and J by 5 bases, 11 bases remained unmatched. CDR3 sequence: CASTRGQGVHEQYF. The CDR3 DNA sequence: TGTGCCAGCACCCGGGGCCAGGGGGTCCACGAGCAGTACTTC.

This clonotype showed up many times. V is TRBV12-3 or TRBV12-4 and J is TRBJ1-2; TRBD1 matches 12 bases. After removal of 6 bases from V and 4 bases from J, the junction contained 12 bases not matched to a gene. The CDR3 contains 17 residues. The CDR3 loop reads CASSPGTGGPLGYGYTF. CDR3 bases: TGTGCCAGCAGCCCCGGGACAGGGGGCCCTCTAGGCTATGGCTACACCTTC.

The sample holds many counts of this clonotype. This chain uses TRBV20-1 with TRBJ2-4, with D perhaps TRBD1 or TRBD2 (5 bases each). Germline V gives CDR1 DFQATT, CDR2 SNEGSKA (reference sequence). Trimming removed 3 bases from V and 1 base from J, with 13 bases in between. The CDR3 has 15 amino acids. Written as DNA, the CDR3 is TGCAGTGCTAGGACCGGGACGTTGGCCAAAAACATTCAGTACTTC. Protein sequence: CSARTGTLAKNIQYF.